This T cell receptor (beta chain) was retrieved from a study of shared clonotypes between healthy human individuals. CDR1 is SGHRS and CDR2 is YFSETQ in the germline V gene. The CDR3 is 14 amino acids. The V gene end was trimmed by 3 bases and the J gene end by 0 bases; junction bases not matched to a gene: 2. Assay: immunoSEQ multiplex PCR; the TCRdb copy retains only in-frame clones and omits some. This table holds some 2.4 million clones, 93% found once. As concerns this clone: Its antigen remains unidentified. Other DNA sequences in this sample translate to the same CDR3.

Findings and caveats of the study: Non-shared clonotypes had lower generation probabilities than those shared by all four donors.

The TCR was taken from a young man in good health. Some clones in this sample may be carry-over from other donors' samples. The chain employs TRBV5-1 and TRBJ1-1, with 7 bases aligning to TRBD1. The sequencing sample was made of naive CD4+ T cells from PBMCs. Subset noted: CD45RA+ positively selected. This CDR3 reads CASSWDSLNTEAFF. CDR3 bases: TGCGCCAGCAGCTGGGACAGCTTGAACACTGAAGCTTTCTTT.